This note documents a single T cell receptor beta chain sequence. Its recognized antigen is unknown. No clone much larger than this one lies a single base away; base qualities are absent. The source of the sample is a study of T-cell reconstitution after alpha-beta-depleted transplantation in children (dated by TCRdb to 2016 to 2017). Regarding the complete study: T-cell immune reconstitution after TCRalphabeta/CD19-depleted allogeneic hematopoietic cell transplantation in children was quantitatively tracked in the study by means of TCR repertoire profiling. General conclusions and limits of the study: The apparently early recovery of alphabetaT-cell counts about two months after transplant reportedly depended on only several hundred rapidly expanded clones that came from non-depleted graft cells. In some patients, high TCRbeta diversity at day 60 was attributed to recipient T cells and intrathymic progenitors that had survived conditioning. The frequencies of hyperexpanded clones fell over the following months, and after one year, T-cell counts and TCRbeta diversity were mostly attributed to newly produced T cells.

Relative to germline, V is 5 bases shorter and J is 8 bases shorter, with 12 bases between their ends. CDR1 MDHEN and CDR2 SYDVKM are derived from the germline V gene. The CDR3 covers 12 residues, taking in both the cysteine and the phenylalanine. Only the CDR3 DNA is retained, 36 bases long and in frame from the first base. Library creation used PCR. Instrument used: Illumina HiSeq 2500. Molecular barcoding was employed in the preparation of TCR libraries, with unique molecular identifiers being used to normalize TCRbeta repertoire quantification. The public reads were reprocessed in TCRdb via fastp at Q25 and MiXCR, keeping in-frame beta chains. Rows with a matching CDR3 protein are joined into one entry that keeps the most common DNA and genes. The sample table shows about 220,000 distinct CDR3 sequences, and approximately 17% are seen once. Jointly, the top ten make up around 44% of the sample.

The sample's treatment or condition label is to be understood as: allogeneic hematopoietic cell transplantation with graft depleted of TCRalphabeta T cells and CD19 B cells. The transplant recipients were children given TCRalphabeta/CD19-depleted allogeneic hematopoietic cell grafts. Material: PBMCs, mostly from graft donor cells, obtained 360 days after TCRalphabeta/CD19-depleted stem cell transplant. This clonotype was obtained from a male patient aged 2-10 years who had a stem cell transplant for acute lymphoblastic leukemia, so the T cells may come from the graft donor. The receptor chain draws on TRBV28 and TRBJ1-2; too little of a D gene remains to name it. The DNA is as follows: TGTGCCAGCAGTGGCAGGCGCCGCGGCTACACCTTC. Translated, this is CASSGRRRGYTF.